A single sample gave rise to the 25 T cell receptor beta chains below, sequenced in a study of T cells in Graves' hyperthyroidism and ophthalmopathy. From RNA transcripts, TCR beta CDR3 regions were amplified. A set of HTBI primers served as the primers for a first-round RT-PCR of the TCR CDR3. TCRdb reprocessed the multiplex PCR reads with MiXCR, giving one entry per CDR3 protein. The data hold a few hundred thousand distinct CDR3 sequences, with over 10% observed a single time. Sequencing input: blood. The receptors stem from a woman aged 18-29 years with Graves' hyperthyroidism.

J is TRBJ1-2 and V is TRBV10-3; no definite D call. Per the germline V gene, CDR1 is ENHRY and CDR2 is SYGVKD. Trimming took 1 base from V and 10 from J, leaving 10 bases between them. This CDR3 has 12 residues. The CDR3 region is CAISEWNGDYTF. The CDR3 nucleotides read TGTGCCATCAGTGAGTGGAACGGAGACTACACCTTC.

The V and J genes are TRBV7-2 and TRBJ1-3, with D perhaps matching TRBD1 (5 bases). Germline assignment: CDR1 SGHTA and CDR2 FQGNSA. The V end was cut by 8 bases, the J end by 0 bases, with 17 bases between. This CDR3 region has 16 residues. Written as DNA, the CDR3 is TGTGCCAGCGGATTCGGGACTCAAGACTCTGGAAACACCATATATTTT. Translated, it gives CASGFGTQDSGNTIYF.

This clonotype was recorded many times. V is TRBV6-2 or TRBV6-3 and J is TRBJ2-1; 14 nucleotides agree with TRBD2. There are 17 residues in the CDR3. The germline V gene has CDR1 MNHEY and CDR2 SVGEGT. Trimming took 1 base from V and 7 from J; bases not matched to a gene: 6. The chain's CDR3 is CASSYFTGLAGGNEQFF. CDR3 in DNA: TGTGCCAGCAGTTACTTCACAGGACTAGCGGGAGGTAATGAGCAGTTCTTC.

The chain links TRBV5-4 to TRBJ2-2; TRBD2 matches at 10 bases. J gave up 0 bases and V 4 bases, and 6 bases lay outside the gene matches. The germline V gene has CDR1 SGHNT and CDR2 YYREEE (reference sequence). This CDR3 has 17 amino acids. CDR3 amino acids: CASSAAGLAANTGELFF. CDR3 bases: TGTGCCAGCAGCGCAGCCGGACTAGCGGCGAACACCGGGGAGCTGTTTTTT.

This clonotype was recorded many times. The chain links TRBV11-2 to TRBJ2-7; a weak D match, TRBD2 (6 bases). The germline V and J ends were trimmed by 5 bases and 5 bases, with 13 bases remaining between them. This CDR3 region has 13 residues. Germline V gene data show CDR1 as SGHAT and CDR2 as FQNNGV. CDR3 in amino acids: CASSPHLANEQYF. The CDR3 bases are TGTGCCAGCAGCCCCCACCTAGCGAACGAGCAGTACTTC. The full variable domain, rest sourced from reference TRBV11-2 and TRBJ2-7, is EAGVAQSPRYKIIEKRQSVAFWCNPISGHATLYWYQQILGQGPKLLIQFQNNGVVDDSQLPKDRFSAERLKGVDSTLKIQPAKLEDSAVYLCASSPHLANEQYFGPGTRLTVT.

In its sample, this clonotype was seen many times. The rearrangement links TRBV7-2 to TRBJ1-6; 7 bases align to TRBD1. The CDR3 has 15 residues. V was pared by 6 bases and J by 4 bases, with 6 bases of the junction left unmatched. Germline CDR1 is SGHTA and CDR2 is FQGNSA. The DNA of the CDR3 is TGTGCCAGCAGGTTGGAACAGGGGTATAATTCACCCCTCCACTTT. Its protein is CASRLEQGYNSPLHF.

At least ten counts were recorded for this clonotype. The V gene is TRBV30, the J gene TRBJ2-5, with 10 nucleotides matching TRBD1. V was clipped by 5 bases and J by 5 bases; unmatched bases: 5. The CDR3 has 13 amino acids. Germline-derived CDR1 and CDR2 are GTSNPN and SVGIG (reference sequence). The CDR3 region has the DNA TGTGCCTGGGACAGGGGGCGTTCGGAGACCCAGTACTTC. Translation gives CAWDRGRSETQYF.

This clonotype came up many times. V and J are TRBV28 and TRBJ2-7; D is perhaps TRBD2 (5 bases). V shed 2 bases and J shed 6 bases, with 11 bases lying between them. Germline loops: CDR1 MDHEN, CDR2 SYDVKM. The CDR3 sequence is 13 residues long. The CDR3 nucleotides are TGTGCCAGCAGTTTAGAGCGGTGGGGCGAGCAGTACTTC. Translating it yields CASSLERWGEQYF.

The rearrangement links TRBV11-2 to TRBJ2-7; a possible D gene is TRBD1 (5 bases). Germline loops: CDR1 SGHAT, CDR2 FQNNGV. This CDR3 region has 19 residues. Trimming cost V 5 bases and J 1 base, with 27 bases left between them. The DNA for the CDR3 is TGTGCCAGCAGCGGAAGACTTTCCACCCAGGGCCTAAAGTCCTACGAGCAGTACTTC. It specifies CASSGRLSTQGLKSYEQYF.

This clonotype was found many times. This rearrangement joins TRBV12-3 or TRBV12-4 to TRBJ1-5, with 7 bases aligning to TRBD1. The CDR3 loop spans 17 amino acids. Unmatched junction bases numbered 7, after V lost 2 bases and J lost 0 bases. The CDR3 DNA is TGTGCCAGCAGTTTAAGTGACAGGGCGTATAGCAATCAGCCCCAGCATTTT. This codes for CASSLSDRAYSNQPQHF.

This clonotype was seen more than once but under ten times. This rearrangement joins TRBV5-6 to TRBJ1-1; D uncertain. Germline values: CDR1 SGHDT, CDR2 YYEEEE. The ends were cut back, 4 bases at V and 4 bases at J, with 11 bases in the middle. The CDR3 is 13 residues long. The chain's CDR3 is CASSPGSTTEAFF. The CDR3, as DNA: TGTGCCAGCAGCCCCGGATCGACCACTGAAGCTTTCTTT. Combining the CDR3 with reference TRBV5-6 and TRBJ1-1 gives the whole variable domain DAGVTQSPTHLIKTRGQQVTLRCSPKSGHDTVSWYQQALGQGPQFIFQYYEEEERQRGNFPDRFSGHQFPNYSSELNVNALLLGDSALYLCASSPGSTTEAFFGQGTRLTVV.

This clonotype was observed many times. V is TRBV20-1 and J is TRBJ2-1, with D perhaps being TRBD1 or TRBD2 (5 bases each). This CDR3 has 16 residues. V lost 0 bases and J lost 3, with 15 bases in between. The germline V gene encodes CDR1 DFQATT and CDR2 SNEGSKA (reference sequence). The CDR3 reads CSARDLGLALYNEQFF. The DNA of the CDR3 is TGCAGTGCTAGAGATCTGGGGCTAGCCCTCTACAATGAGCAGTTCTTC.

This clonotype was observed a handful of times. In DNA form, the CDR3 reads TGCGCCAGCAGCCAAGGGCAGAGCTCTGGAAACACCATATATTTT. Translating gives CASSQGQSSGNTIYF. The chain carries TRBV4-3 and TRBJ1-3, with D unresolved. CDR1 and CDR2 from the germline V gene are LGHNA and YSLEER. V was shortened by 1 base and J by 0 bases, with 7 bases between the two germline ends. This CDR3 contains 15 residues.

This clonotype has only a few counts. V gene TRBV5-6 combines with J gene TRBJ2-7; possibly TRBD1 or TRBD2 for D (5 bases each). Trimming removed 1 base from V and 3 bases from J, with 14 bases in between. There are 15 residues in the CDR3. Germline CDR1 SGHDT, CDR2 YYEEEE. The CDR3 loop is CASSLPGTGLYEQYF. Here the CDR3 DNA reads TGTGCCAGCAGCTTGCCGGGAACAGGACTCTACGAGCAGTACTTC.

This clonotype was seen many times. The gene calls are TRBV28 and TRBJ2-3; D gene ambiguous. V was clipped by 5 bases and J by 6 bases, with 9 bases between them. Germline-derived CDR1 and CDR2 are MDHEN and SYDVKM. This CDR3 is 12 amino acids long. CDR3 loop: CASSKSVDTQYF. As DNA, the CDR3 is TGTGCCAGCAGTAAAAGCGTGGATACGCAGTATTTT.

At least ten counts were recorded for this clonotype. The chain links TRBV11-1 to TRBJ2-7; D unresolved. The germline V gene encodes CDR1 SGHAT and CDR2 FQDESV (reference sequence). The length of the CDR3 is 13 residues. Trimming took 2 bases from V and 1 from J, leaving 6 bases between them. The CDR3 protein is CASSLTRSYEQYF. In DNA, the CDR3 is TGTGCCAGCAGCTTAACCAGGTCCTACGAGCAGTACTTC.

The chain combines TRBV6-1 with TRBJ2-5; D unclear. Germline values: CDR1 MNHNS, CDR2 SASEGT. The germline V and J ends were trimmed by 5 bases and 4 bases, with 14 bases remaining between them. The length of the CDR3 is 14 residues. As DNA, the CDR3 is TGTGCCAGCAGTTCCCCCGCCGGTCGAGAGACCCAGTACTTC. This translates into CASSSPAGRETQYF.

This clonotype came up a few times. V gene TRBV10-3 combines with J gene TRBJ2-1; TRBD2 matches at 9 bases. The CDR3 covers 14 residues. J gave up 8 bases and V 9 bases, and 11 bases lay outside the gene matches. CDR1 ENHRY and CDR2 SYGVKD come from the germline V gene. The CDR3 spells CAISAGGQLDEQFF. CDR3 nucleotides: TGTGCCATTTCAGCGGGGGGCCAGCTGGATGAGCAGTTCTTC.

Details on this clonotype: At one end the junction does not follow the germline gene, possibly because of a read error. The CDR3 here is CASSFNSGDVGEQYF. DNA of the CDR3: TGCGCCAGCAGCTTCAATAGCGGGGACGTTGGGGAGCAGTACTTC. The gene calls are TRBV7-9 and TRBJ2-7, with 8 positions matching TRBD2. There are 15 residues in the CDR3. Germline V gives CDR1 SEHNR, CDR2 FQNEAQ (reference sequence).

This clonotype was picked up many times. V usage is TRBV15 and J usage is TRBJ1-1; D uncertain. The CDR3 contains 14 residues. Germline V gene lookup returns CDR1 LNHNV and CDR2 YYDKDF (reference sequence). V lost 3 bases and J 5 bases, leaving 13 bases between the germline ends. The DNA of the CDR3 is TGTGCCACCAGCAGCAGGAAAGACGATACTGAAGCTTTCTTT. The encoded protein is CATSSRKDDTEAFF.

This clonotype was counted at least ten times. This chain joins TRBV10-1 and TRBJ2-1; D is unresolved. Germline lookup yields CDR1 WNHNN and CDR2 SYGVQD (reference sequence). V was pared by 2 bases and J by 8 bases, with 10 bases between. The CDR3 has 13 residues. The CDR3 nucleotides read TGCGCCAGCAGTGAGCGGGTTGGGCATGAGCAGTTCTTC. Its translation is CASSERVGHEQFF.

The chain couples TRBV19 to TRBJ2-2, with 9 nucleotides matching TRBD1. The CDR3 runs to 15 residues. J gave up 4 bases and V 4 bases, and 4 bases lay outside the gene matches. CDR1 is LNHDA, CDR2 SQIVND, per germline (reference sequence). CDR3 sequence (DNA): TGTGCCAGTAGTAGAGAGACAGGGGGCACCGGGGAGCTGTTTTTT. This codes for CASSRETGGTGELFF.

This clonotype was seen a handful of times. The rearrangement links TRBV29-1 to TRBJ1-1; TRBD1 aligns across 7 bases. With V trimmed by 6 bases and J by 4 bases, 17 bases remained unmatched. Germline V gives CDR1 SQVTM, CDR2 ANQGSEA. This CDR3 is built from 16 residues. CDR3 region: CSVTRGAGSKGTEAFF. The CDR3 nucleotides are TGCAGCGTCACCAGGGGGGCGGGCTCTAAGGGCACTGAAGCTTTCTTT.

Turning to this clonotype: A read error may produce the germline difference seen at one junction end. This sequence joins TRBV2 and TRBJ1-2, with TRBD1 identical over 8 bases. CDR1 SNHLY and CDR2 FYNNEI come from the germline V gene. The CDR3 spans 13 residues. CDR3: CASSGQGGYGYIF. CDR3 sequence (DNA): TGTGCCAGCAGCGGACAGGGAGGCTATGGCTACATCTTC.

This clonotype appeared a few times. The chain uses TRBV9 and TRBJ2-5; 12 nucleotides line up with TRBD2. The V and J ends lost 4 bases and 2 bases, in that order; junction bases with no gene match: 6. This CDR3 contains 16 residues. CDR1 SGDLS and CDR2 YYNGEE come from the germline V gene. CDR3 in amino acids: CASSTRTSGTQETQYF. Here the CDR3 DNA reads TGTGCCAGCAGCACTAGGACTAGCGGGACACAAGAGACCCAGTACTTC.